The rows below give T cell receptor beta chains drawn from one sample of a study of blood T cell repertoires in COVID-19. Repertoires were generated with immunoSEQ multiplex PCR, while TCRdb's copy carries only in-frame clones and drops some. The sample carries 150,000 or so clones, roughly 90% recorded once. Sequenced input: PBMCs or T cells enriched from blood (not recorded which). These receptor sequences come from a woman between 50 and 59 years old who had recovered from COVID-19. Both conserved end residues are part of each CDR3. A D gene is named only where the DNA matches it firmly. Clone size, where shown, is once, few, many, or a class for clones that have expanded.

cdr3_length	d_call	clone_size	v_call	j_call	cdr3_nt	cdr3_aa
14	.	.	TRBV7-9	TRBJ2-7	TGTGCCAGCAGCTTAGCGGGCAGCTCCTACGAGCAGTACTTC	CASSLAGSSYEQYF
14	TRBD1	.	TRBV23-1	TRBJ1-2	TGCGCCAGCAGCCCGGACAGGGGGCAGAATGGCTACACCTTC	CASSPDRGQNGYTF
20	TRBD2	.	TRBV30	TRBJ2-1	TGTGCCTGGAGTGGGACTAGCGGGAGTTTCTATAGGAGCTCCTACAATGAGCAGTTCTTC	CAWSGTSGSFYRSSYNEQFF
15	.	.	TRBV5-1	TRBJ2-1	TGCGCCAGCAGCTCCTCTAGCAGCTCCTACAATGAGCAGTTCTTC	CASSSSSSSYNEQFF
12	.	.	TRBV7-9	TRBJ1-5	TGTGCCAGCAGCGCAAGTAGTCAGCCCCAGCATTTT	CASSASSQPQHF
15	TRBD1	.	TRBV7-9	TRBJ1-1	TGTGCCAGCAGCTTAGGGGACAGGGGGGATACTGAAGCTTTCTTT	CASSLGDRGDTEAFF
13	.	.	TRBV10-3	TRBJ2-7	TGTGCCATCAGTCACACGAACATTTACGAGCAGTACTTC	CAISHTNIYEQYF
16	TRBD2	.	TRBV7-6	TRBJ2-5	TGTGCCAGCAGCCCAGGACTAGCGGGAGGGTTGAAGACCCAGTACTTC	CASSPGLAGGLKTQYF
15	TRBD1	.	TRBV30	TRBJ1-4	TGTGCCTGGAGGAATGGGACAGGGGGCTTCGAAAAACTGTTTTTT	CAWRNGTGGFEKLFF
16	.	.	TRBV6-1	TRBJ1-5	TGTGCCAGCAGTGGGAAGACAGTTCATAGCAATCAGCCCCAGCATTTT	CASSGKTVHSNQPQHF
13	TRBD2	few	TRBV29-1	TRBJ2-7	TGCAGCGTTGCGCGGGGGTCAGCCTACGAGCAGTACTTC	CSVARGSAYEQYF
17	TRBD1	.	TRBV5-5	TRBJ1-2	TGTGCCAGCAGCTCGGGACAGGGGGCGCTTGAGCGTAGTGGCTACACCTTC	CASSSGQGALERSGYTF
16	TRBD1	.	TRBV24-1	TRBJ1-5	TGTGCCACCAGTGAGGGGGTGGGGGGACAGGGTCAGCCCCAGCATTTT	CATSEGVGGQGQPQHF
15	TRBD1	.	TRBV5-1	TRBJ1-1	TGCGCCAGCAGCTTGGGGACAGGGGGAAACACTGAAGCTTTCTTT	CASSLGTGGNTEAFF
13	.	.	TRBV5-4	TRBJ2-3	TGTGCCAGCAGCCGAAGCGGCGCAGATACGCAGTATTTT	CASSRSGADTQYF
17	TRBD1	.	TRBV11-2	TRBJ2-1	TGTGCCAGCAGTCGGACAGGGGGAAAGGCTGGATACAATGAGCAGTTCTTC	CASSRTGGKAGYNEQFF
19	.	.	TRBV24-1	TRBJ2-1	TGTGCCACCAGTGATTTGCAAACCGGCAGGGGAAGCTCCTACAATGAGCAGTTCTTC	CATSDLQTGRGSSYNEQFF
15	.	.	TRBV7-2	TRBJ2-5	TGTGCCAGCAGCTACCGAGGGCGGTGGGAGAAAACCCAGTACTTC	CASSYRGRWEKTQYF
14	.	.	TRBV24-1	TRBJ1-1	TGTGCCACCAGTGAAGGGGGTCTGAACACTGAAGCTTTCTTT	CATSEGGLNTEAFF
16	TRBD1	.	TRBV7-6	TRBJ2-7	TGTGCCAGCAGCTTTTTTCCCGGGACAGGGATCTACGAGCAGTACTTC	CASSFFPGTGIYEQYF
17	.	.	TRBV7-9	TRBJ2-6	TGTGCCAGCAGCTTAGCACTTCTGCGCTCTGGGGCCAACGTCCTGACTTTC	CASSLALLRSGANVLTF
10	.	few	TRBV20-1	TRBJ2-5	TGCAGTGCTCCAAAAGAGACCCAGTACTTC	CSAPKETQYF
15	.	.	TRBV5-1	TRBJ2-2	TGCGCCAGCAGACTTACAGGTTTGGACACCGGGGAGCTGTTTTTT	CASRLTGLDTGELFF
16	TRBD2	.	TRBV18	TRBJ2-7	TGTGCCAGCTCACCGGGACTAGCGGAGGGGTCCTACGAGCAGTACTTC	CASSPGLAEGSYEQYF
16	TRBD1	once	TRBV19	TRBJ1-2	TGTGCCAGTAGTATCCCTCCCGGGACAGGGTTTGGTGGCTACACCTTC	CASSIPPGTGFGGYTF
16	.	.	TRBV4-3	TRBJ2-7	TGCGCCAGCAGCCAAGATGTGAGGGCCCACACCTACGAGCAGTACTTC	CASSQDVRAHTYEQYF
13	TRBD1	.	TRBV11-1	TRBJ1-1	TGTGCCAGCAGCTCTAAACAGGGGACTGAAGCTTTCTTT	CASSSKQGTEAFF
13	TRBD1	.	TRBV2	TRBJ1-6	TGTGCCAGCAGGGACAGGCAGAATTCACCCCTCCACTTT	CASRDRQNSPLHF
13	.	.	TRBV30	TRBJ2-7	TGTGCCTGGAGTTTCCAGAAACCCTACGAGCAGTACTTC	CAWSFQKPYEQYF
14	TRBD1	.	TRBV7-2	TRBJ1-4	TGTGCCAGCAGCCTAGGGGGCAGGCAAGAAAAACTGTTTTTT	CASSLGGRQEKLFF
15	TRBD1	.	TRBV7-8	TRBJ1-6	TGTGCCAGCAGCCAAGTCCGGGACAGGGGTTCACCCCTCCACTTT	CASSQVRDRGSPLHF
15	.	.	TRBV19	TRBJ1-5	TGTGCCAGTAGTGAGGCACTCTATAGCAATCAGCCCCAGCATTTT	CASSEALYSNQPQHF
15	.	.	TRBV6-5	TRBJ1-2	TGTGCCAGCAGAGCCCTGGACAAGACCCACTATGGCTACACCTTC	CASRALDKTHYGYTF
15	TRBD1	.	TRBV14	TRBJ2-5	TGTGCCAGCAGCCTTAGACAGGGGCCGTTGGGGACCCAGTACTTC	CASSLRQGPLGTQYF
15	TRBD2	.	TRBV7-3	TRBJ2-1	TGTGCCAGCAGCTTCTCTGACCCCGGGACTAGTGAGCAGTTCTTC	CASSFSDPGTSEQFF
19	.	.	TRBV7-2	TRBJ2-2	TGTGCCAGCAGCAACACGAATACCCCCGGGGGTTTAAGGGGCGGGGAGCTGTTTTTT	CASSNTNTPGGLRGGELFF
15	TRBD1	.	TRBV7-9	TRBJ2-2	TGTGCCAGCAGCTTTCGCGACAGGGACACCGGGGAGCTGTTTTTT	CASSFRDRDTGELFF
15	.	.	TRBV9	TRBJ2-3	TGTGCCAGCAGCGTAGAAGACAGAATGTCGGATACGCAGTATTTT	CASSVEDRMSDTQYF
12	.	.	TRBV24-1	TRBJ1-5	TGTGCCACCAGTGATCCCGATCAGCCCCAGCATTTT	CATSDPDQPQHF
14	TRBD2	.	TRBV6-5	TRBJ2-7	TGTGCCAGCAGCACTAGCGGGAGGGCCTACGAGCAGTACTTC	CASSTSGRAYEQYF
13	.	.	TRBV29-1	TRBJ2-5	TGCAGCGTAATCCCCGGGCGGGTAGAGACCCAGTACTTC	CSVIPGRVETQYF
15	TRBD2	.	TRBV11-3	TRBJ2-7	TGTGCCAGCAGCACCCGGCTAGCGGGAGCCTACGAGCAGTACTTC	CASSTRLAGAYEQYF
17	.	.	TRBV4-1	TRBJ2-6	TGCGCCAGCAGCGTAGGGGATACCGTCTCTGGGGCCAACGTCCTGACTTTC	CASSVGDTVSGANVLTF
14	.	.	TRBV18	TRBJ2-3	TGTGCCAGCTCAACTACCGGGACAACAGATACGCAGTATTTT	CASSTTGTTDTQYF
13	TRBD1	.	TRBV5-1	TRBJ2-5	TGCGCCAGCAGCTACAGGGGCCAAGAGACCCAGTACTTC	CASSYRGQETQYF
14	TRBD1	.	TRBV6-5	TRBJ2-7	TGTGCCGGACACGGGACAGGGTTGCGCTACGAGCAGTACTTC	CAGHGTGLRYEQYF
16	TRBD2	.	TRBV4-1	TRBJ2-5	TGCGCCAGCAGCCAAGTAGGCGGGAGGATCCAAGAGACCCAGTACTTC	CASSQVGGRIQETQYF
13	TRBD2	.	TRBV6-5	TRBJ2-7	TGTGCCAGCAGGTGGCGGGAGGGCTACGAGCAGTACTTC	CASRWREGYEQYF
15	.	.	TRBV28	TRBJ2-7	TGTGCCAGCAGTTTAGGAGGAGGGCAGGCCTACGAGCAGTACTTC	CASSLGGGQAYEQYF
13	.	.	TRBV30	TRBJ1-1	TGTGCCTGGAGTAGCCGTCTTAACACTGAAGCTTTCTTT	CAWSSRLNTEAFF
13	TRBD1	.	TRBV15	TRBJ2-7	TGTGCCACCAGCAGGGACAGGGGGGTCGAGCAGTACTTC	CATSRDRGVEQYF
14	.	.	TRBV19	TRBJ2-1	TGTGCCAGTACCCAGGCGAGCTCCTACAATGAGCAGTTCTTC	CASTQASSYNEQFF
14	.	.	TRBV6-5	TRBJ1-6	TGTGCCAGCAGTTACGCCAGAATCGATTCACCCCTCCACTTT	CASSYARIDSPLHF
14	TRBD1	.	TRBV6-2/TRBV6-3	TRBJ2-2	TGTGCCAGCAGTCCCGACAGGGTGTCCGGGGAGCTGTTTTTT	CASSPDRVSGELFF
11	.	.	TRBV30	TRBJ1-2	TGTGCCTGGAGTGGTCTGCGTGGCTACACCTTC	CAWSGLRGYTF
15	.	.	TRBV30	TRBJ2-7	TGTGCCTGGAGTGTATTTGGGCGGGACCGCTACGAGCAGTACTTC	CAWSVFGRDRYEQYF
16	TRBD2	.	TRBV11-2	TRBJ2-2	TGTGCCACCAAGGGGACTAGCCGGAGGCGCACCGGGGAGCTGTTTTTT	CATKGTSRRRTGELFF
15	.	.	TRBV15	TRBJ2-1	TGTGCCACCAGCAGAGGGGGACTCTCGGGGAATGAGCAGTTCTTC	CATSRGGLSGNEQFF
12	.	.	TRBV28	TRBJ1-1	TGTGCCAGCAGCCCCCCGGGGGCTGAAGCTTTCTTT	CASSPPGAEAFF
16	.	.	TRBV7-9	TRBJ2-6	TGTGCCAGCAGCCCCCCCGGGGGAACTGGGGCCAACGTCCTGACTTTC	CASSPPGGTGANVLTF